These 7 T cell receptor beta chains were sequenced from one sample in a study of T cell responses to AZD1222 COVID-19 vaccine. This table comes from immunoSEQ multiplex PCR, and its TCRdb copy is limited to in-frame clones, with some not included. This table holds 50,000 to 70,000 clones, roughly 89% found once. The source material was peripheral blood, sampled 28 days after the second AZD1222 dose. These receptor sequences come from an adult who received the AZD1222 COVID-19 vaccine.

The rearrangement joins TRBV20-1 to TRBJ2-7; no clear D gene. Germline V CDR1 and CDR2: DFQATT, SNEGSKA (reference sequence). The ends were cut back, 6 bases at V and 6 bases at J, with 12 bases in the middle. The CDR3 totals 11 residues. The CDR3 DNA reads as TGCAGTGCGGGAAGAGGACCCGAGCAGTACTTC. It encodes CSAGRGPEQYF.

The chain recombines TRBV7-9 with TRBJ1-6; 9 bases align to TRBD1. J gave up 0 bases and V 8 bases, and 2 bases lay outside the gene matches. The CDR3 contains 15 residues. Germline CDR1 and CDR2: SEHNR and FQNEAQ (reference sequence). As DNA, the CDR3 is TGTGCCAGCGGGACAGGGAGCTCCTATAATTCACCCCTCCACTTT. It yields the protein CASGTGSSYNSPLHF.

Here the CDR3 reads CASSLSVVLNSPLHF. As DNA, the CDR3 is TGTGCCAGCAGTTTATCGGTGGTTTTAAATTCACCCCTCCACTTT. The chain carries TRBV27 and TRBJ1-6; D remains ambiguous. Per the germline V gene, CDR1 is MNHEY and CDR2 is SMNVEV (reference sequence). CDR3 length: 15 amino acids. Trimming cost V 0 bases and J 7 bases, with 10 bases left between them.

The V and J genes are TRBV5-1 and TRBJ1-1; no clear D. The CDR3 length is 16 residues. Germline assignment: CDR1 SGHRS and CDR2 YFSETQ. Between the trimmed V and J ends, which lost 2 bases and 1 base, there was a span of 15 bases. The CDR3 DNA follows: TGCGCCAGCAGCTTACGCGTCCCGGGCGGGAACACTGAAGCTTTCTTT. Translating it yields CASSLRVPGGNTEAFF.

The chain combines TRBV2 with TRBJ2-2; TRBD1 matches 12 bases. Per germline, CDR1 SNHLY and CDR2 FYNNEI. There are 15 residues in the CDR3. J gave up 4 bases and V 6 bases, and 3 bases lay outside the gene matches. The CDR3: CASRGQGAPTGELFF. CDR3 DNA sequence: TGTGCCAGCAGGGGACAGGGGGCGCCCACCGGGGAGCTGTTTTTT.

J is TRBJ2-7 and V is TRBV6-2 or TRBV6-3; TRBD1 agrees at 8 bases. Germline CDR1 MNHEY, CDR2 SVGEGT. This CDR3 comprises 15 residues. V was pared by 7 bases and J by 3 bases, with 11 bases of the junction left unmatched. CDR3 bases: TGTGCCAGCAACCCGAGGACAGGGAAGTACTACGAGCAGTACTTC. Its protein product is CASNPRTGKYYEQYF.

In DNA form, the CDR3 reads TGTGCCAGCAGCTCAGGGACCCAGCCCCAGCATTTT. Protein product: CASSSGTQPQHF. The J gene is TRBJ1-5, the V gene TRBV6-5, with D maybe TRBD1 (5 bases). Trimming shortened V by 6 bases and J by 7 bases, and 10 bases separated the two germline ends. Germline CDR1 reads MNHEY; CDR2 reads SVGAGI. This CDR3 spans 12 amino acids.